One sample yielded the 10 T cell receptor beta chains listed below, sequenced in a study of blood T cell repertoires in COVID-19. The assay was immunoSEQ multiplex PCR, and TCRdb's table has in-frame clones only and misses some. The sample gives 300,000 to 350,000 clones, approximately 92% of which show up once; around 6.8% is in the top ten. Material: peripheral blood. All receptors derive from a woman aged 30 to 39 with COVID-19, enrolled during active disease.

V usage is TRBV28 and J usage is TRBJ1-6; 10 positions agree with TRBD1. After removal of 6 bases from V and 5 bases from J, the junction contained 4 bases not matched to a gene. The CDR3 runs to 15 residues. Germline V gene lookup returns CDR1 MDHEN and CDR2 SYDVKM. The DNA of the CDR3 is TGTGCCAGCAGCCCGGACAGGGGGAATAATTCACCCCTCCACTTT. This gives the protein CASSPDRGNNSPLHF.

This chain uses TRBV4-2 with TRBJ1-3; 9 positions match TRBD1. This CDR3 is built from 18 residues. J lost 1 base, V lost 4 bases, and 11 bases had no gene match. CDR1 LGHNA and CDR2 YNFKEQ come from the germline V gene. The CDR3 loop is CASSLFGQGTYSGNTIYF. In DNA, the CDR3 is TGTGCCAGCAGCCTTTTTGGACAGGGGACTTATTCTGGAAACACCATATATTTT.

The genes are TRBV25-1 and TRBJ2-7, with 8 bases that match TRBD2. V shed 8 bases and J 8 bases; nucleotides not matched to a gene: 14. Germline assignment: CDR1 MGHDK and CDR2 SYGVNS. This CDR3 comprises 14 residues. CDR3 nucleotide sequence: TGTGCCAGCTCTGAACTAGCGGCCCCCTTGAAGCAGTACTTC. This sequence encodes CASSELAAPLKQYF.

This chain joins TRBV7-8 and TRBJ2-5, with a weak D call TRBD1 (6 bases). The CDR3 loop spans 13 amino acids. V was trimmed by 5 bases and J by 5 bases, leaving 12 bases between them. Germline values: CDR1 SGHVS, CDR2 FQNEAQ. The CDR3 spells CASSPQGWETQYF. Written as DNA, the CDR3 is TGTGCCAGCAGCCCACAGGGTTGGGAGACCCAGTACTTC.

This chain's CDR3 is CAWSVGTGGTYGYTF. The CDR3 DNA follows: TGTGCCTGGAGTGTCGGGACAGGGGGAACCTATGGCTACACCTTC. The chain couples TRBV30 to TRBJ1-2; TRBD1 agrees at 11 bases. Germline V gives CDR1 GTSNPN, CDR2 SVGIG (reference sequence). This CDR3 has 15 amino acids. V gave up 0 bases and J gave up 4 bases; unmatched junction bases: 4. Full variable domain (outside the CDR3, taken from reference TRBV30 and TRBJ1-2): SQTIHQWPATLVQPVGSPLSLECTVEGTSNPNLYWYRQAAGRGLQLLFYSVGIGQISSEVPQNLSASRPQDRQFILSSKKLLLSDSGFYLCAWSVGTGGTYGYTFGSGTRLTVV.

This clone was seen more than once but under ten times. The V and J genes are TRBV5-1 and TRBJ2-2; D might be TRBD2 (6 bases). Germline V CDR1 and CDR2: SGHRS, YFSETQ. V lost 2 bases, J lost 7 bases, and 12 bases lay in between. This CDR3 comprises 14 residues. The CDR3 DNA follows: TGCGCCAGCAGCTTCCCAGGGAGGATCGGGGAGCTGTTTTTT. This gives the protein CASSFPGRIGELFF.

In its sample, this clone was seen once. J is TRBJ2-3 and V is TRBV7-8; TRBD2 matches at 13 bases. Germline-derived CDR1 and CDR2 are SGHVS and FQNEAQ. V shed 5 bases, J shed 2 bases, and the junction held 4 bases outside the gene matches. The CDR3 is made up of 16 amino acids. CDR3 nucleotides: TGTGCCAGCAGCCCAGGGACTAGCGGGATCACAGATACGCAGTATTTT. Protein product: CASSPGTSGITDTQYF.

This CDR3 is CASSLIGGNTGELFF. The CDR3 bases are TGTGCCAGCAGCTTAATCGGCGGGAACACCGGGGAGCTGTTTTTT. This chain links TRBV7-3 with TRBJ2-2; D gene unclear. The CDR3 consists of 15 residues. Trimming left V 1 base short and J 1 base short, with 7 bases between. Germline lookup yields CDR1 SGHTA and CDR2 FQGTGA.

The rearrangement links TRBV18 to TRBJ2-7, with 7 bases matching TRBD1. Germline V lookup: CDR1 KGHSH, CDR2 LQKENI. Trimming took 3 bases from V and 3 from J; bases not matched to a gene: 5. The CDR3 contains 14 residues. DNA for the CDR3: TGTGCCAGCTCACCGAGGGACAGAGACTACGAGCAGTACTTC. It encodes CASSPRDRDYEQYF.

The rearrangement uses TRBV7-3 and TRBJ1-3, with D possibly being TRBD1 (5 bases). The CDR3 runs 17 residues. The germline CDR1 and CDR2 sequences are SGHTA and FQGTGA. The germline V and J ends were trimmed by 0 bases and 3 bases, with 15 bases remaining between them. The CDR3: CASSLTGGREIGNTIYF. Here the CDR3 DNA reads TGTGCCAGCAGCTTAACGGGGGGAAGGGAGATTGGAAACACCATATATTTT.